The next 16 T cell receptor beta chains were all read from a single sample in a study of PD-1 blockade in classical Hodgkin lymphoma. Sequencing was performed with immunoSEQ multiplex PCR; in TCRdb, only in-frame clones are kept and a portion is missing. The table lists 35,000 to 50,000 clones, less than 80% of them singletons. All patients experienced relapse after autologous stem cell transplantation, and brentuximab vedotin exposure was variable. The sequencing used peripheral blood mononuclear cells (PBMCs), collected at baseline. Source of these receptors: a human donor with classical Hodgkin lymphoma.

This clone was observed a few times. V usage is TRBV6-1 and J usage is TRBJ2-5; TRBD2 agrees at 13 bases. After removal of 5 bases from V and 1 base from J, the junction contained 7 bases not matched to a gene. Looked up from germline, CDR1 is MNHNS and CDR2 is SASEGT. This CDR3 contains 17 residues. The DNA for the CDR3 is TGTGCCAGCAGTAAAGGGACTAGCGGGACTACCCAAGAGACCCAGTACTTC. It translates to CASSKGTSGTTQETQYF.

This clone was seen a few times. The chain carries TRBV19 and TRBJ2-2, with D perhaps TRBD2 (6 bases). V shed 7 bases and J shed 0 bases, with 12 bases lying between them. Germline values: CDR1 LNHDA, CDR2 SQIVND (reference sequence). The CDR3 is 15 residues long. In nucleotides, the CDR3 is TGTGCCAGTAAGGGCGGGGTCGCGAACACCGGGGAGCTGTTTTTT. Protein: CASKGGVANTGELFF.

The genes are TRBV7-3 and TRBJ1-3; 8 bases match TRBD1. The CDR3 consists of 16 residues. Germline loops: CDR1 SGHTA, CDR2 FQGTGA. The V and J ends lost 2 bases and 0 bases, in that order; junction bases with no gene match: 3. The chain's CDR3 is CASSLGTGVSGNTIYF. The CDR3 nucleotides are TGTGCCAGCAGCTTAGGGACAGGCGTCTCTGGAAACACCATATATTTT.

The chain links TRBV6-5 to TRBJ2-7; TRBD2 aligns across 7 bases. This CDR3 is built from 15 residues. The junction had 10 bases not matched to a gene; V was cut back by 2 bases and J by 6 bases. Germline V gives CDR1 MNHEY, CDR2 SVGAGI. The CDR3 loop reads CASSYAAGESLEQYF. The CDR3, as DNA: TGTGCCAGCAGTTACGCGGCGGGAGAATCCCTCGAGCAGTACTTC.

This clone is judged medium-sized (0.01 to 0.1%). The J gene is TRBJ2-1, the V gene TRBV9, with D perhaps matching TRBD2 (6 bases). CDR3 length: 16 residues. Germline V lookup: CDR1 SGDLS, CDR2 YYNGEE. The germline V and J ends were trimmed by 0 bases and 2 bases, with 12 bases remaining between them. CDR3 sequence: CASSVGGIGTYNEQFF. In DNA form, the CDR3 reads TGTGCCAGCAGCGTAGGCGGGATTGGGACCTACAATGAGCAGTTCTTC. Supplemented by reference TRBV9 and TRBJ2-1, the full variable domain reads DSGVTQTPKHLITATGQRVTLRCSPRSGDLSVYWYQQSLDQGLQFLIQYYNGEERAKGNILERFSAQQFPDLHSELNLSSLELGDSALYFCASSVGGIGTYNEQFFGPGTRLTVL.

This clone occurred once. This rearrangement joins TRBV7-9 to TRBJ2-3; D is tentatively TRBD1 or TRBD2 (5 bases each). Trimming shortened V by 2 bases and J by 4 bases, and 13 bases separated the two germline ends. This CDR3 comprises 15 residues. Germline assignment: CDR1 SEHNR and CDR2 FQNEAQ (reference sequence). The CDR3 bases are TGTGCCAGCAGCTTACTGAACGGGACGGCAGATACGCAGTATTTT. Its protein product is CASSLLNGTADTQYF.

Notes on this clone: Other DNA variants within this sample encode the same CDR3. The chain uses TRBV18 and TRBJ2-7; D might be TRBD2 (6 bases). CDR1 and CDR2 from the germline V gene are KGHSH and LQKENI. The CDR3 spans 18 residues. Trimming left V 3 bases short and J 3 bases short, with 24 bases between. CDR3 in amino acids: CASSPRGQPGSAYYEQYF. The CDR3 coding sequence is TGTGCCAGCTCACCGCGGGGCCAGCCGGGGTCAGCCTACTACGAGCAGTACTTC.

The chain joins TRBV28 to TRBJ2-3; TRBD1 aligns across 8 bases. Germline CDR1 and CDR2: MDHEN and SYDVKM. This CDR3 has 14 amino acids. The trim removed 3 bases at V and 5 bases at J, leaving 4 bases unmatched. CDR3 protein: CASSLTGVGDTQYF. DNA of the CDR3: TGTGCCAGCAGTTTGACAGGGGTAGGAGATACGCAGTATTTT.

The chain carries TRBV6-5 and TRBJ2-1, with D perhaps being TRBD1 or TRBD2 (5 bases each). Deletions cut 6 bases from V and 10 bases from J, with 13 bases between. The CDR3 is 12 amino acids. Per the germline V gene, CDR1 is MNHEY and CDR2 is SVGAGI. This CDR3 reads CASSGVWTEQFF. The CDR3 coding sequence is TGTGCCAGCAGCGGGGTTTGGACAGAGCAGTTCTTC.

CDR3 bases: TGTGCAAGTCGCTTCCTTGCGACAGGGGATGGGGCCAACGTCCTGACTTTC. As protein: CASRFLATGDGANVLTF. The chain joins TRBV12-2 to TRBJ2-6; TRBD1, the D gene given by the table, was not confirmed from the DNA. TRBV12-2 is flagged as a pseudogene. The CDR3 has 17 residues.

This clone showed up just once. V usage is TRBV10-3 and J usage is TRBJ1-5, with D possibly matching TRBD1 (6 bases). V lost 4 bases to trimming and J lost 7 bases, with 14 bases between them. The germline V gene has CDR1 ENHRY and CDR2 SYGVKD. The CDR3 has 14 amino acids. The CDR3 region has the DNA TGTGCCATCAGTGGGGTGGGGGGCGAACAGCCCCAGCATTTT. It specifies CAISGVGGEQPQHF.

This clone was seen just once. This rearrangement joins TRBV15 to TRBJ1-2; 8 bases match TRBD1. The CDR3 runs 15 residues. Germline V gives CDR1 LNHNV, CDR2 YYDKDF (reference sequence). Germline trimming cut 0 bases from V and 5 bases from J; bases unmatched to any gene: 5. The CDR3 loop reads CATSRDGRGRYGYTF. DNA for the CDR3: TGTGCCACCAGCAGAGATGGCAGGGGGCGTTATGGCTACACCTTC. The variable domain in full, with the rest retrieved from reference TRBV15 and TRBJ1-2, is DAMVIQNPRYQVTQFGKPVTLSCSQTLNHNVMYWYQQKSSQAPKLLFHYYDKDFNNEADTPDNFQSRRPNTSFCFLDIRSPGLGDTAMYLCATSRDGRGRYGYTFGSGTRLTVV.

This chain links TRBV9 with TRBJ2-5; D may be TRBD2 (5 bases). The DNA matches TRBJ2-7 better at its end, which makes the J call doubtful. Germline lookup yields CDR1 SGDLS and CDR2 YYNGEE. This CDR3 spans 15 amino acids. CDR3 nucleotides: TGTGCCAGCAGCGCTTCGGACGGGGTGTTCTACGAGCAGTACTTC. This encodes CASSASDGVFYEQYF.

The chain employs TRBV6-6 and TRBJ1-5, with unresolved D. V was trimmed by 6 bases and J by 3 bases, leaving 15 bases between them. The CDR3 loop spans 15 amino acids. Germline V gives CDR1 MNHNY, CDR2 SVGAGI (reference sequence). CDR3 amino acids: CASRNLGIPNQPQHF. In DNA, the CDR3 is TGTGCCAGCAGGAACCTCGGGATCCCCAATCAGCCCCAGCATTTT.

CDR3 DNA sequence: TGTGCCAGCAGCAGACTAGCGGGAGGCGAGACCCAGTACTTC. Its protein is CASSRLAGGETQYF. This chain links TRBV6-5 with TRBJ2-5; 13 nucleotides line up with TRBD2. This CDR3 comprises 14 residues. The ends lost 6 bases at V and 5 bases at J; junction bases unmatched: 3. Germline V lookup: CDR1 MNHEY, CDR2 SVGAGI.

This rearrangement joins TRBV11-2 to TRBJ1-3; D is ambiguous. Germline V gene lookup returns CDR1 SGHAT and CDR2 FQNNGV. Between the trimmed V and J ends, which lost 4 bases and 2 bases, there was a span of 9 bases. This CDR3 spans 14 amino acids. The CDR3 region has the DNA TGTGCCAGCAGCTCTAGGAGGGCTGGAAACACCATATATTTT. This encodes CASSSRRAGNTIYF.